Detailed here is one TCR beta chain. Which cohort a participant joined came from the clinical history participants gave. The data belong to a study of blood T cell repertoires in COVID-19. Authors' methods: Estimation of nucleated cell counts relied on the amplification of reference gene primers. This table comes from immunoSEQ multiplex PCR, and its TCRdb copy is limited to in-frame clones, with some not included. V, J and clone size derive from that table, while D and trimming were established from the DNA sequence. The sample consists of roughly 330,000 clones, around 87% of them appearing once. The receptor's source is a woman in her twenties or thirties who had recovered from COVID-19. The sequenced sample was PBMCs or T cells enriched from blood (not recorded which).

This CDR3 reads CANGRVGQETQYF. The CDR3 coding sequence is TGTGCCAATGGGAGGGTAGGCCAAGAGACCCAGTACTTC. The chain couples TRBV11-3 to TRBJ2-5; 7 nucleotides agree with TRBD2. With V trimmed by 10 bases and J by 1 base, 6 bases remained unmatched. Germline V lookup: CDR1 SGHNT, CDR2 YENEEA. The CDR3 length is 13 residues. Full variable domain (missing parts from reference TRBV11-3 and TRBJ2-5): EAGVVQSPRYKIIEKKQPVAFWCNPISGHNTLYWYLQNLGQGPELLIRYENEEAVDDSQLPKDRFSAERLKGVDSTLKIQPAELGDSAVYLCANGRVGQETQYFGPGTRLLVL.